The 26 T cell receptor beta chains presented below share a single source sample, sequenced in a study of T-cell memory formation after mild COVID-19 (dated by TCRdb to the early 2020s). Libraries were built with 5' RACE. Sequencing was performed on an Illumina NovaSeq 6000. TCRdb reworked the public reads: Q25 trimming with fastp, MiXCR clone assembly, productive beta chains retained. Merged by CDR3 protein, the rows form single entries marked with the most common genes and DNA. This sample is represented by approximately 570,000 distinct CDR3 sequences; more than 15% of them were singletons. The ten top clones hold about 12% of the sample. The specimen sequenced was PBMCs or a T cell subset sorted from them (not recorded which). The receptors were gathered from an adult woman who had mild COVID-19 (a few samples of this study predate the infection). The sample titles of this study are shuffled in the database, so cell type and time point are left out; the donor was told from shared clones.

This clonotype appeared a few times. CDR3 coding DNA: TGTGCCACCAAAGGGTTAGGCGCCGGGGAGCTGTTTTTT. This sequence encodes CATKGLGAGELFF. This chain connects TRBV24-1 to TRBJ2-2; D is unclear. The germline V gene encodes CDR1 KGHDR and CDR2 SFDVKD. This CDR3 has 13 residues. Trimming took 8 bases from V and 6 from J, leaving 12 bases between them.

The chain uses TRBV29-1 and TRBJ2-7; tentatively, D is TRBD1 (5 bases). CDR3 length equals 14 residues. Trimming took off 5 bases at V and 4 bases at J, with 18 bases between the two ends. CDR1 and CDR2 (germline): SQVTM, ANQGSEA. DNA for the CDR3: TGCAGCGTTCCCAGTGACAGAGACCCGTACGAGCAGTACTTC. This sequence encodes CSVPSDRDPYEQYF.

This clonotype has just a few counts. The chain couples TRBV29-1 to TRBJ1-1; TRBD1 matches 7 bases. The CDR3 covers 13 residues. CDR1 SQVTM and CDR2 ANQGSEA come from the germline V gene. V lost 5 bases and J lost 3; bases outside the gene matches: 6. The CDR3: CSVQRQGHTEAFF. CDR3 nucleotide sequence: TGCAGCGTTCAACGACAGGGTCACACTGAAGCTTTCTTT. Variable domain in full (rest from reference TRBV29-1 and TRBJ1-1): SAVISQKPSRDICQRGTSLTIQCQVDSQVTMMFWYRQQPGQSLTLIATANQGSEATYESGFVIDKFPISRPNLTFSTLTVSNMSPEDSSIYLCSVQRQGHTEAFFGQGTRLTVV.

This clonotype has ten or more counts. J is TRBJ1-2 and V is TRBV11-2; 9 positions agree with TRBD1. V shed 3 bases and J 2 bases; nucleotides not matched to a gene: 1. CDR3 size: 14 residues. CDR1 is SGHAT and CDR2 is FQNNGV in the germline V gene. CDR3 in DNA: TGTGCCAGCAGCTTCGGGACAGGGAACTATGGCTACACCTTC. It translates to CASSFGTGNYGYTF.

The chain has TRBV3-1 and TRBJ1-1; D gene uncertain. The CDR3 has 14 residues. Germline CDR1 reads LGHDT; CDR2 reads YNNKEL (reference sequence). The V and J ends lost 4 bases and 4 bases respectively, with 13 bases between them. CDR3 coding DNA: TGTGCCAGCAGCCCGAAGTCCGGTGGCACTGAAGCTTTCTTT. Translation: CASSPKSGGTEAFF.

This chain uses TRBV27 with TRBJ2-7, with unresolved D. The germline CDR1 and CDR2 sequences are MNHEY and SMNVEV (reference sequence). V was pared by 0 bases and J by 6 bases, with 12 bases between. The length of the CDR3 is 14 residues. The DNA of the CDR3 is TGTGCCAGCAGTTTATCGCGGTCCTCCGGCGAGCAGTACTTC. Protein: CASSLSRSSGEQYF.

V is TRBV12-3 or TRBV12-4 and J is TRBJ1-3; the match to TRBD1 covers 7 bases. This CDR3 contains 15 residues. The trim removed 6 bases at V and 0 bases at J, leaving 5 bases unmatched. CDR3 region: CASRIGTASGNTIYF. CDR3 sequence (DNA): TGTGCCAGCAGGATCGGGACAGCCTCTGGAAACACCATATATTTT.

This clonotype was seen a few times. This chain connects TRBV7-9 to TRBJ2-7; D may match TRBD1 or TRBD2 (5 bases each). V lost 5 bases, J lost 2 bases, and 25 bases lay in between. The germline V gene has CDR1 SEHNR and CDR2 FQNEAQ (reference sequence). This CDR3 spans 18 amino acids. DNA for the CDR3: TGTGCCAGCAGCCATGGGGACGAAAAACTCCGGTGGCCCTACGAGCAGTACTTC. Its protein is CASSHGDEKLRWPYEQYF.

This clonotype occurred a few times. J is TRBJ2-6 and V is TRBV21-1; TRBD1 reflects the table's D call only, with no check against the DNA. TRBV21-1 is flagged as a pseudogene. The CDR3 is 19 amino acids. The CDR3 bases are TGTGCCAGCAACCCGGAGAGGGACAGGACCGACTCTGGGGCCAACGTCCTGACTTTC. It is translated as CASNPERDRTDSGANVLTF.

This clonotype has a handful of counts. This chain links TRBV16 with TRBJ2-1; possible D gene TRBD1, 6 bases. The germline CDR1 and CDR2 sequences are KGHSY and FQNENV. The CDR3 runs to 17 residues. V dropped 1 base and J dropped 0 bases, with 13 bases sitting between them. The CDR3 bases are TGTGCCAGCAGCCAATTTCTAGAGGGGGACTCCTACAATGAGCAGTTCTTC. Residues: CASSQFLEGDSYNEQFF.

This clonotype was detected a few times. The rearrangement joins TRBV12-3 or TRBV12-4 to TRBJ1-1, with a tentative D call TRBD1 (5 bases). V was shortened by 4 bases and J by 2 bases, with 26 bases between the two germline ends. The CDR3 consists of 19 residues. The CDR3 loop is CASSYLPRDLTTHNTEAFF. The CDR3 DNA sequence: TGTGCCAGCAGTTACCTACCCCGGGACCTCACAACCCACAACACTGAAGCTTTCTTT.

The V gene is TRBV12-3 or TRBV12-4, the J gene TRBJ1-1; D is perhaps TRBD1 (5 bases). CDR3 length equals 16 residues. Trimming took off 5 bases at V and 1 base at J, with 17 bases between the two ends. The CDR3 is CASSAIPGPPNTEAFF. The CDR3, as DNA: TGTGCCAGCAGTGCAATACCGGGACCGCCGAACACTGAAGCTTTCTTT.

The chain carries TRBV7-9 and TRBJ2-1; possible D gene TRBD1, 5 bases. Germline CDR1 is SEHNR and CDR2 is FQNEAQ (reference sequence). Trimming took 3 bases from V and 3 from J, leaving 9 bases between them. This CDR3 is 14 amino acids long. CDR3 in amino acids: CASSFVTGYNEQFF. The CDR3 DNA is TGTGCCAGCAGCTTTGTCACAGGCTACAATGAGCAGTTCTTC.

V and J are TRBV10-3 and TRBJ2-5; TRBD1 is a possible D gene (5 bases). Trimming removed 4 bases from V and 4 bases from J, with 7 bases in between. CDR3 size: 12 residues. The germline CDR1 and CDR2 sequences are ENHRY and SYGVKD. CDR3: CAISGGAETQYF. The CDR3 DNA sequence: TGTGCCATCAGTGGGGGCGCAGAGACCCAGTACTTC.

The CDR3 spells CASSRALAGGPYNEQFF. Written as DNA, the CDR3 is TGTGCCAGCAGTAGGGCCCTAGCGGGGGGGCCTTACAATGAGCAGTTCTTC. The chain employs TRBV6-6 and TRBJ2-1, with 12 nucleotides matching TRBD2. Germline values: CDR1 MNHNY, CDR2 SVGAGI (reference sequence). This CDR3 has 17 amino acids. The trim removed 5 bases at V and 4 bases at J, leaving 9 bases unmatched.

This clonotype was recorded a few times. V and J are TRBV25-1 and TRBJ1-1; D is ambiguous. Per germline, CDR1 MGHDK and CDR2 SYGVNS. The CDR3 totals 13 residues. V lost 0 bases, J lost 7 bases, and 9 bases lay in between. The CDR3 loop is CASSEYLRSEAFF. The CDR3 DNA reads TGTGCCAGCAGTGAATATCTTAGGAGTGAAGCTTTCTTT.

This rearrangement joins TRBV12-3 or TRBV12-4 to TRBJ1-5; D remains unclear. V lost 7 bases, J lost 7 bases, and 23 bases lay in between. This CDR3 contains 16 residues. CDR3 loop: CASNTGPPGSGQPQHF. The CDR3 nucleotides are TGTGCCAGCAATACCGGGCCCCCGGGCTCGGGGCAGCCCCAGCATTTT.

The chain uses TRBV27 and TRBJ2-7; TRBD1 aligns across 8 bases. This CDR3 contains 13 residues. V trimming: 1 base; J trimming: 10 bases; junction bases outside the gene matches: 6. Looked up from germline, CDR1 is MNHEY and CDR2 is SMNVEV (reference sequence). CDR3 nucleotide sequence: TGTGCCAGCAGTTTATTGGACAGGGTAGAACAGTACTTC. Translation gives CASSLLDRVEQYF.

This clonotype has more than one count but fewer than ten. The chain recombines TRBV12-3 or TRBV12-4 with TRBJ2-1; D gene unclear. V shed 6 bases and J shed 10 bases, with 16 bases lying between them. This CDR3 is built from 13 residues. Here the CDR3 DNA reads TGTGCCAGCAGAAATACACGCACAAGAGAGCAGTTCTTC. Its protein is CASRNTRTREQFF.

The chain employs TRBV12-3 or TRBV12-4 and TRBJ2-7; 9 positions agree with TRBD2. V trimming: 4 bases; J trimming: 2 bases; junction bases outside the gene matches: 9. This CDR3 contains 16 residues. In nucleotides, the CDR3 is TGTGCCAGCAGTTCCCAAACGACTAGCGGAACCTACGAGCAGTACTTC. Its protein product is CASSSQTTSGTYEQYF.

The V call is TRBV7-2, the J call TRBJ1-2; 10 bases are shared with TRBD1. The germline gives CDR1 SGHTA, CDR2 FQGNSA. V gave up 5 bases and J gave up 6 bases; unmatched junction bases: 9. The CDR3 consists of 15 residues. The CDR3 sequence is CASSSSRDRGHGYTF. The CDR3 coding sequence is TGTGCCAGCAGCAGCTCCCGGGACAGGGGTCATGGCTACACCTTC.

This clonotype has a handful of counts. The chain couples TRBV20-1 to TRBJ1-1, with TRBD1 matching over 9 bases. The CDR3 spans 13 residues. J was trimmed by 4 bases and V by 5 bases; bases with no gene match: 5. Germline values: CDR1 DFQATT, CDR2 SNEGSKA (reference sequence). The CDR3 sequence is CSASTGGVTEAFF. CDR3 in DNA: TGCAGTGCTTCCACAGGGGGCGTCACTGAAGCTTTCTTT.

This clonotype was seen a handful of times. The gene calls are TRBV5-1 and TRBJ1-6; no definite D call. The V end was cut by 0 bases, the J end by 4 bases, with 11 bases between. The CDR3 contains 16 residues. Germline CDR1 and CDR2: SGHRS and YFSETQ. CDR3 sequence reads: CASSLDRTAYNSPLHF. The DNA for the CDR3 is TGCGCCAGCAGCTTGGATCGGACGGCATATAATTCACCCCTCCACTTT. Full variable domain (missing parts from reference TRBV5-1 and TRBJ1-6): KAGVTQTPRYLIKTRGQQVTLSCSPISGHRSVSWYQQTPGQGLQFLFEYFSETQRNKGNFPGRFSGRQFSNSRSEMNVSTLELGDSALYLCASSLDRTAYNSPLHFGNGTRLTVT.

The J gene is TRBJ2-7, the V gene TRBV7-2; D possibly corresponds to TRBD2 (5 bases). The V gene's germline CDR1 is SGHTA and CDR2 FQGNSA. This CDR3 spans 13 amino acids. With 5 bases removed from V and 9 bases from J, the gap between germline ends came to 17 bases. The CDR3 reads CASSLNRVEVQYF. The CDR3 DNA follows: TGTGCCAGCAGCCTAAATCGGGTGGAGGTGCAGTACTTC.

The chain has TRBV15 and TRBJ2-4, with 7 bases lining up with TRBD2. Germline V gene data show CDR1 as LNHNV and CDR2 as YYDKDF (reference sequence). V shed 1 base, J shed 0 bases, and the junction held 12 bases outside the gene matches. CDR3 length equals 19 residues. CDR3 sequence (DNA): TGTGCCACCAGCAGAGTCCTGGCCAGCGGGGCCTTAGCCAAAAACATTCAGTACTTC. This translates into CATSRVLASGALAKNIQYF.

This clonotype came up many times. V is TRBV20-1 and J is TRBJ2-3; 9 bases fit TRBD2. This CDR3 region has 16 residues. J gave up 2 bases and V 2 bases, and 8 bases lay outside the gene matches. Germline CDR1 is DFQATT and CDR2 is SNEGSKA (reference sequence). Here the CDR3 reads CSARKAGLAYTDTQYF. The CDR3 DNA follows: TGCAGTGCTAGAAAGGCGGGACTAGCTTACACAGATACGCAGTATTTT.